This T cell receptor (beta chain) was captured by sequencing in a study of blood T cell repertoires in COVID-19. The sample holds one count of this clone. The same CDR3 can be traced to other DNA sequences in this sample. Libraries were prepared by immunoSEQ multiplex PCR; TCRdb keeps only in-frame clonotypes and omits some of them. This repertoire shows some 110,000 clones, about 90% found once; its top ten account for roughly 7.9%. The germline V gene has CDR1 LGHDT and CDR2 YNNKEL (reference sequence). The CDR3 spans 13 residues. V lost 3 bases, J lost 1 base, and 5 bases lay in between. The TCR comes from a man between 65 and 85 years old who had recovered from COVID-19. Specimen: peripheral blood. The rearrangement links TRBV3-1 (or the pseudogene TRBV3-2) to TRBJ2-3; tentative D call: TRBD2 (5 bases). The CDR3 DNA follows: TGTGCCAGCAGCCAGCGGGGCACAGATACGCAGTATTTT. Translating gives CASSQRGTDTQYF.